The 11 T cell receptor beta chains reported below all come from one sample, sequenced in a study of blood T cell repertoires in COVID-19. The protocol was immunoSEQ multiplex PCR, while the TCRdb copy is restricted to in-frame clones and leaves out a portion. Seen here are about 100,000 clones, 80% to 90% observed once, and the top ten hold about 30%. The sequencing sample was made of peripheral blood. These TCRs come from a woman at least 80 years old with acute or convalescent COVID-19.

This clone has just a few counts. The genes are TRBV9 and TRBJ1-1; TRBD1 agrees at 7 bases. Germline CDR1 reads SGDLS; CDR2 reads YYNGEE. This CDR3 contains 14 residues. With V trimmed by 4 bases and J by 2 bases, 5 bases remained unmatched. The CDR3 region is CASSPDRVNTEAFF. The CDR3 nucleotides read TGTGCCAGCAGCCCTGACAGGGTTAACACTGAAGCTTTCTTT.

The CDR3 DNA reads TGTGCCAGCAGTCTCGGGACAGGGTCGAATTCACCCCTCCACTTT. It is translated as CASSLGTGSNSPLHF. V and J are TRBV27 and TRBJ1-6; 9 bases are shared with TRBD1. J lost 7 bases, V lost 5 bases, and 6 bases had no gene match. The CDR3 runs to 15 residues. In germline, CDR1 is MNHEY, CDR2 SMNVEV (reference sequence).

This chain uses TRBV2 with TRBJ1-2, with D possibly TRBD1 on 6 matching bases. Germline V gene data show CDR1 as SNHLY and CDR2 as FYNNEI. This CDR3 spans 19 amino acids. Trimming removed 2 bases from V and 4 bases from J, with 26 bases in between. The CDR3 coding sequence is TGTGCCAGCAGTGAACCCCGTTTTTCAGGGGCGCAGATGTCCTATGGCTACACCTTC. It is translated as CASSEPRFSGAQMSYGYTF.

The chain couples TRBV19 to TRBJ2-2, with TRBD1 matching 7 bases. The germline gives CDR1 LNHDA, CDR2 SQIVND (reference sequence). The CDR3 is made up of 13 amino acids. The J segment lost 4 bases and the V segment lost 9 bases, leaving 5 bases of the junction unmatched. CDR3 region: CASRDRVTGELFF. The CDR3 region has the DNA TGTGCCAGCCGGGACAGAGTCACCGGGGAGCTGTTTTTT.

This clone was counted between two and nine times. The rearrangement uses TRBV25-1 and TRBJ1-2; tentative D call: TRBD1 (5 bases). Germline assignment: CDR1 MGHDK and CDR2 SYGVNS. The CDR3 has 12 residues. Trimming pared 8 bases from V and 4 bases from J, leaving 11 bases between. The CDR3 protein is CASAGPSYGYTF. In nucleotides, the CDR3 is TGTGCCAGCGCGGGACCCTCCTATGGCTACACCTTC.

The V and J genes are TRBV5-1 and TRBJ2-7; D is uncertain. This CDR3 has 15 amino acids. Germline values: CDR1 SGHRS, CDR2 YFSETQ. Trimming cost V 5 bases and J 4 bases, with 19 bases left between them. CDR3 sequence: CASSPRGTIPYEQYF. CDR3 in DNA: TGCGCCAGCAGTCCCCGCGGAACCATACCTTACGAGCAGTACTTC.

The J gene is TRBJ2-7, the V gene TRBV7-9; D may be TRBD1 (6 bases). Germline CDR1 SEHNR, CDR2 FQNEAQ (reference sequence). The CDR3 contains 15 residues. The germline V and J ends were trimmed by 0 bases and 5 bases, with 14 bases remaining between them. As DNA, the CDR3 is TGTGCCAGCAGCTTAGCTGGGACATTTTCCAACGAGCAGTACTTC. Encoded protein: CASSLAGTFSNEQYF.

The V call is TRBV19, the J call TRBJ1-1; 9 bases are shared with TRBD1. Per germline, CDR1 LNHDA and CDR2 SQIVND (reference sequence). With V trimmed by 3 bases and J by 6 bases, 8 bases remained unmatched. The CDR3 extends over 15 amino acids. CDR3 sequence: CASSITGGSSAEAFF. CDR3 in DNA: TGTGCCAGTAGTATTACAGGGGGCTCTTCTGCTGAAGCTTTCTTT. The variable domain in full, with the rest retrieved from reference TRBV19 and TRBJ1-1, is DGGITQSPKYLFRKEGQNVTLSCEQNLNHDAMYWYRQDPGQGLRLIYYSQIVNDFQKGDIAEGYSVSREKKESFPLTVTSAQKNPTAFYLCASSITGGSSAEAFFGQGTRLTVV.

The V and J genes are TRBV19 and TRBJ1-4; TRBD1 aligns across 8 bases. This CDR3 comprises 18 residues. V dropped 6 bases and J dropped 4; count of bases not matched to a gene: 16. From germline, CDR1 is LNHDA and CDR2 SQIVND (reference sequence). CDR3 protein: CASSLTGGFPPGNEKLFF. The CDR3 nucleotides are TGTGCCAGTAGCTTAACAGGGGGTTTTCCCCCAGGTAATGAAAAACTGTTTTTT. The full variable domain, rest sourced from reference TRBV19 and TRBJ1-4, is DGGITQSPKYLFRKEGQNVTLSCEQNLNHDAMYWYRQDPGQGLRLIYYSQIVNDFQKGDIAEGYSVSREKKESFPLTVTSAQKNPTAFYLCASSLTGGFPPGNEKLFFGSGTQLSVL.

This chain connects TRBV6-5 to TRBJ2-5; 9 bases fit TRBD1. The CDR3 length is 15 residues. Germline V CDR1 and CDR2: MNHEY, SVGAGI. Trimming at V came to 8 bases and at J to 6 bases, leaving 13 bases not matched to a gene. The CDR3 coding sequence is TGTGCCAGCCCCGCCGCCGGGACAGGGATTAAGACCCAGTACTTC. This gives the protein CASPAAGTGIKTQYF.

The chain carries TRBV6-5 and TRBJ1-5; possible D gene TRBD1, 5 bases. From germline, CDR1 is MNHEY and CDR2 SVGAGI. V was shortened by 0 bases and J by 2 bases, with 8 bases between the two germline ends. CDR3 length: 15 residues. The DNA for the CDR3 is TGTGCCAGCAGTTACTCGGTGACAGGCAATCAGCCCCAGCATTTT. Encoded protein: CASSYSVTGNQPQHF.